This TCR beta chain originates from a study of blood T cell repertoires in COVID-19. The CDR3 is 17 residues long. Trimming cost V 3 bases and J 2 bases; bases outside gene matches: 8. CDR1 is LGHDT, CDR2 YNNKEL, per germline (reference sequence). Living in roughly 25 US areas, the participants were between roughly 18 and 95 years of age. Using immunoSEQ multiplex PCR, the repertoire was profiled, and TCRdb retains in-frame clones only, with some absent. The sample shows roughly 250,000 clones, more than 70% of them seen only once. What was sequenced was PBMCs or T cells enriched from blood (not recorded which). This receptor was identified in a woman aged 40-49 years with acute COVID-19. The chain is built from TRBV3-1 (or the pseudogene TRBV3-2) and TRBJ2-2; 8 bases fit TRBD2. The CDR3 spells CASSHDTGGDNTGELFF. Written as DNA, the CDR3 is TGTGCCAGCAGCCATGACACGGGGGGGGACAACACCGGGGAGCTGTTTTTT.